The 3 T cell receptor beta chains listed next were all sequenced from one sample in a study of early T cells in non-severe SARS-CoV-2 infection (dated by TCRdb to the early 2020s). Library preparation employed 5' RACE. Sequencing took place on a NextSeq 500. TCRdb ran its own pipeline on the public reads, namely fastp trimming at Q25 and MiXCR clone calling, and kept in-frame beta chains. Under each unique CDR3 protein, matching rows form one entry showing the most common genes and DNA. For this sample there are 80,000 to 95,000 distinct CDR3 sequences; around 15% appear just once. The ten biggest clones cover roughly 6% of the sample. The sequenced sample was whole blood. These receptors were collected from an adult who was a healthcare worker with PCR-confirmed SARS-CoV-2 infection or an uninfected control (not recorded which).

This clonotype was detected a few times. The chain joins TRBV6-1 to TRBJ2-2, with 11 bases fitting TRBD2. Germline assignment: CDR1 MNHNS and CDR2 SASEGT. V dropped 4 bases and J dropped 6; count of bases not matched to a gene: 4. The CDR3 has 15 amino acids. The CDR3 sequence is CASSGLAGSPGELFF. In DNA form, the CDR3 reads TGTGCCAGCAGTGGACTAGCGGGGTCGCCCGGGGAGCTGTTTTTT.

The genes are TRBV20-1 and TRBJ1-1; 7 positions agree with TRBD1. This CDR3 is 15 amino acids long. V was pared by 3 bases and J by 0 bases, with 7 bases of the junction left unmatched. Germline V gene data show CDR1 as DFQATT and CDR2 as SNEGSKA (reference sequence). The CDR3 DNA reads TGCAGTGCTAGTACCAGGGGGAATATGAACACTGAAGCTTTCTTT. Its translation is CSASTRGNMNTEAFF.

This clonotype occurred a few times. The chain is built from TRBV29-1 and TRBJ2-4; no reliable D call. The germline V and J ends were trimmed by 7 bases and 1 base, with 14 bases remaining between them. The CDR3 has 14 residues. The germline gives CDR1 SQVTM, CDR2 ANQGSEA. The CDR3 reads CSAYFPGAKNIQYF. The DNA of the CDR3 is TGCAGCGCTTACTTCCCTGGGGCCAAAAACATTCAGTACTTC.